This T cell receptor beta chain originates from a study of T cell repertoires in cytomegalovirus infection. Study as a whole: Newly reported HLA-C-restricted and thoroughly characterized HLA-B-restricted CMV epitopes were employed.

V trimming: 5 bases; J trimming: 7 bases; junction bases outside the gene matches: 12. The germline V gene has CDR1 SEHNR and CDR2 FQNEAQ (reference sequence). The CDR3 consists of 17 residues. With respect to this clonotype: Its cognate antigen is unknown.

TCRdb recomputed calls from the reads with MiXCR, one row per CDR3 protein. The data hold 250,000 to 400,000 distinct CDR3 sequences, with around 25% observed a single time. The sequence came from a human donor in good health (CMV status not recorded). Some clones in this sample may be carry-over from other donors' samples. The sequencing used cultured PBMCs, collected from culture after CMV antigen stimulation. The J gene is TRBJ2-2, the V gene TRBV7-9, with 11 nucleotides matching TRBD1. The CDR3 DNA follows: TGTGCCAGCAGCCCACGGACAGGGGGCGCTGGAGGCGGGGAGCTGTTTTTT. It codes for CASSPRTGGAGGGELFF.